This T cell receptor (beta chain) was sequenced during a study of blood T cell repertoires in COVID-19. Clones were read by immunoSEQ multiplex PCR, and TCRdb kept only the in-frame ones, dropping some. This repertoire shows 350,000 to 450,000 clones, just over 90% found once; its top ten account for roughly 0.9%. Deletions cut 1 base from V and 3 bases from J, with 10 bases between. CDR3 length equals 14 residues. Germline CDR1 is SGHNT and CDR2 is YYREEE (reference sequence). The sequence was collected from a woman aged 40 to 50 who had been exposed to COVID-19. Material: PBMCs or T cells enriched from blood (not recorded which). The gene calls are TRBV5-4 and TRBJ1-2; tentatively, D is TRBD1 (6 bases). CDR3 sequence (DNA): TGTGCCAGCAGCTTGACAGGGCGGGACTATGGCTACACCTTC. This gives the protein CASSLTGRDYGYTF.